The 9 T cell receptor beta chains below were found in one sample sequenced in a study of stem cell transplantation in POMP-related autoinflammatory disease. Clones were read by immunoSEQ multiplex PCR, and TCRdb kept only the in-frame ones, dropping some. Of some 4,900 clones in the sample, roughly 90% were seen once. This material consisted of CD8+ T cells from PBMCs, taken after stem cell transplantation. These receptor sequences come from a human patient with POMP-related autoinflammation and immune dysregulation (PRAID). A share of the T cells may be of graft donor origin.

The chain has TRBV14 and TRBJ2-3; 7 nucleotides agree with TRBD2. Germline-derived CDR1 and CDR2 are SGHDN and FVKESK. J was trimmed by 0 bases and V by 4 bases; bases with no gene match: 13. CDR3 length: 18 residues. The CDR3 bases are TGTGCCAGCAGCCGTTCTAGCGGACACGACTTTAGCACAGATACGCAGTATTTT. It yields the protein CASSRSSGHDFSTDTQYF. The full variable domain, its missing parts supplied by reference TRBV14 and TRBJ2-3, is EAGVTQFPSHSVIEKGQTVTLRCDPISGHDNLYWYRRVMGKEIKFLLHFVKESKQDESGMPNNRFLAERTGGTYSTLKVQPAELEDSGVYFCASSRSSGHDFSTDTQYFGPGTRLTVL.

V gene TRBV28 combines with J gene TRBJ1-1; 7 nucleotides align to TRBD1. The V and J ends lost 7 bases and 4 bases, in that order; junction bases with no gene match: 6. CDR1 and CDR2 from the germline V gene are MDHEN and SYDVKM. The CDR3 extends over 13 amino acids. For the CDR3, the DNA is TGTGCCAGCACAAACCGACAGGGCACTGAAGCTTTCTTT. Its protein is CASTNRQGTEAFF.

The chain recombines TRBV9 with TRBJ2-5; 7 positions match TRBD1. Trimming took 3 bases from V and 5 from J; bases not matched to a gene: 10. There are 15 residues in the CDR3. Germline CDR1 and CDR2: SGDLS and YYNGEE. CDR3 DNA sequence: TGTGCCAGCAGCGCCTGGGACAGTGCCAGGGAGACCCAGTACTTC. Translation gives CASSAWDSARETQYF.

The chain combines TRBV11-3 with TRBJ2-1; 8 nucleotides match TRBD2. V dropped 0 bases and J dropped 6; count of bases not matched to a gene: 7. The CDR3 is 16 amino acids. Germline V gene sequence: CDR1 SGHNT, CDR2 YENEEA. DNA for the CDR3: TGTGCCAGCAGCTTAGAAGGCCAGCGGGAGCCCAATGAGCAGTTCTTC. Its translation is CASSLEGQREPNEQFF.

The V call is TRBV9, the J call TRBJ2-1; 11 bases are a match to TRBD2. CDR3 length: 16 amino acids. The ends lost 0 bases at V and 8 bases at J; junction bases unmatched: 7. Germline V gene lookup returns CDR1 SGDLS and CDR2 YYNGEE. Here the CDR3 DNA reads TGTGCCAGCAGCGTAGATATAGCGGGAGGGCGGGATGAGCAGTTCTTC. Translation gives CASSVDIAGGRDEQFF.

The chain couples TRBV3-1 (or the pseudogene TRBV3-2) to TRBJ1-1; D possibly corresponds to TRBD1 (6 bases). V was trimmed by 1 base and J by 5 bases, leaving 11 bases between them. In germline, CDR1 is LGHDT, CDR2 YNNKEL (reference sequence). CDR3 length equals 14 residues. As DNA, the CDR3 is TGTGCCAGCAGCCAAGGGGGGGGCGGAACTGAAGCTTTCTTT. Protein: CASSQGGGGTEAFF.

Written as DNA, the CDR3 is TGTGCCAGCAGTTACATGGGCTTCACAGATACGCAGTATTTT. This codes for CASSYMGFTDTQYF. V and J are TRBV6-2 or TRBV6-3 and TRBJ2-3; D gene uncertain. V was pared by 2 bases and J by 2 bases, with 8 bases between. There are 14 residues in the CDR3. CDR1 is MNHEY and CDR2 is SVGEGT in the germline V gene.

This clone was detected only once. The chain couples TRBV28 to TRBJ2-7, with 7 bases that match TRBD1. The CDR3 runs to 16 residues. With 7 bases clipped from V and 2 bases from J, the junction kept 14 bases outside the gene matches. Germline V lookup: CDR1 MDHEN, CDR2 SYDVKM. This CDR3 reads CASTPPTGHETYEQYF. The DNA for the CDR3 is TGTGCCAGCACCCCCCCGACAGGGCATGAAACCTACGAGCAGTACTTC.

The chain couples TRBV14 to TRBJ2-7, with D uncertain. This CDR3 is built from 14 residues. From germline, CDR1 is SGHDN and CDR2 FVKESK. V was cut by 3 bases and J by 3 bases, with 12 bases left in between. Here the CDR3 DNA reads TGTGCCAGCAGCCACGGGCTGCCCCTCTACGAGCAGTACTTC. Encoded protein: CASSHGLPLYEQYF.